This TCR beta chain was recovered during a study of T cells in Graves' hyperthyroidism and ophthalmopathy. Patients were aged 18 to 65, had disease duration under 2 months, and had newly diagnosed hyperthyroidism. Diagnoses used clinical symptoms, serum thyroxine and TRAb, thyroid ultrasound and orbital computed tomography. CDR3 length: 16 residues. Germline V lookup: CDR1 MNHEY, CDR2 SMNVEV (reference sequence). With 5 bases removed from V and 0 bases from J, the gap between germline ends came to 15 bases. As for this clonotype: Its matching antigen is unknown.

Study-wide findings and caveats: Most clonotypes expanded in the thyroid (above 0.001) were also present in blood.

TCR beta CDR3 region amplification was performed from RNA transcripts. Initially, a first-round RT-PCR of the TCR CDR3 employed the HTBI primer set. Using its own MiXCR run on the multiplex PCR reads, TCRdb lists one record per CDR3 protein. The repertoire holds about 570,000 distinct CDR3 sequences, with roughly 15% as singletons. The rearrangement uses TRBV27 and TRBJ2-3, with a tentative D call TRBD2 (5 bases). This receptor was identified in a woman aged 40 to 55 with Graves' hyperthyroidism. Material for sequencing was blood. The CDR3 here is CASSPYRGSSTDTQYF. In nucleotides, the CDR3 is TGTGCCAGCAGTCCCTACAGAGGGAGTAGCACAGATACGCAGTATTTT.